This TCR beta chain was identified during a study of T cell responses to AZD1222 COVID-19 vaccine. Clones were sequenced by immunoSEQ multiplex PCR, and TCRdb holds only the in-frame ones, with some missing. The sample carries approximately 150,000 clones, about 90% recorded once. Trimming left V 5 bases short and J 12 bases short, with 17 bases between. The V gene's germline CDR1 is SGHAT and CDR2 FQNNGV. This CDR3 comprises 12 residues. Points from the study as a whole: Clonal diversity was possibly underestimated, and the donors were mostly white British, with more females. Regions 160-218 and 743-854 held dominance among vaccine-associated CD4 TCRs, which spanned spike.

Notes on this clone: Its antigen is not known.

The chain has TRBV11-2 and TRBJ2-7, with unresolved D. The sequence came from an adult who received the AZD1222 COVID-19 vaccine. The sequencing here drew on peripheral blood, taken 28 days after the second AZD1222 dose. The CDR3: CASSPTELGAYF. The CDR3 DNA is TGTGCCAGCAGCCCAACCGAGCTTGGAGCGTACTTC.